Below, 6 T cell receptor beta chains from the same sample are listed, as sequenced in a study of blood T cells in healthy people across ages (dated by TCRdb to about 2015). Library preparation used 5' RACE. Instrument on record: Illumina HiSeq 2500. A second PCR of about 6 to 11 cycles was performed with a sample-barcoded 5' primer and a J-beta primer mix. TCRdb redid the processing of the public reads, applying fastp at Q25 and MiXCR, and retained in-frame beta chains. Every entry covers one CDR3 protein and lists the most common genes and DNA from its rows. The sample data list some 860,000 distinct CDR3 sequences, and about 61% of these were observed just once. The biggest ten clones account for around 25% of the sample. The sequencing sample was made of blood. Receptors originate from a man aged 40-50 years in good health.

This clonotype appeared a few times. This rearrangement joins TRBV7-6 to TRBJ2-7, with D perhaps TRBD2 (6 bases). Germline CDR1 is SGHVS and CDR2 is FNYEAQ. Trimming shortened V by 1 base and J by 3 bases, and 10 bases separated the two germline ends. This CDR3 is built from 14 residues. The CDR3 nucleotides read TGTGCCAGCAGCTTAGGGGCGGGGAACTACGAGCAGTACTTC. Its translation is CASSLGAGNYEQYF.

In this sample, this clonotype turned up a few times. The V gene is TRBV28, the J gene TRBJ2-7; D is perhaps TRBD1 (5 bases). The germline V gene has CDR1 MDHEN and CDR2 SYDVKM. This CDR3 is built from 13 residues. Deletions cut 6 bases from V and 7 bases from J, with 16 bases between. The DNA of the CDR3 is TGTGCCAGCAGCCCCGGCCAGGGCACTGAGCAGTACTTC. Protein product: CASSPGQGTEQYF.

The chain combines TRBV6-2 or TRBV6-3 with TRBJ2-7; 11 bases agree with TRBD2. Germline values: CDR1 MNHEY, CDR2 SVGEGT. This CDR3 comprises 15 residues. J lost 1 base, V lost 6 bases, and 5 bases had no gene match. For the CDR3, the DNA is TGTGCCAGCAGGCGCACTAGCGGGAGATCCTACGAGCAGTACTTC. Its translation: CASRRTSGRSYEQYF.

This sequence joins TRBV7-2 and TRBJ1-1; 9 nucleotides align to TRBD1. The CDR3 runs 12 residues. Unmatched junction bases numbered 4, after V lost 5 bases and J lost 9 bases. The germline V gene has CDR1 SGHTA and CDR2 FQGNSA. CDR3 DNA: TGTGCCAGCAGCCATTACAGGGGGCAAGCTTTCTTT. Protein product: CASSHYRGQAFF.

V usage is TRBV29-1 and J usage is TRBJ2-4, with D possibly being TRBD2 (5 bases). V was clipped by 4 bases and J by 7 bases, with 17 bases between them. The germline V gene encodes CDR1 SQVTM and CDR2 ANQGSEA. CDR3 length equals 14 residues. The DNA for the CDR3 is TGCAGCGTTGGCGGTGTGGTGGGAGTGAACATTCAGTACTTC. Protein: CSVGGVVGVNIQYF.

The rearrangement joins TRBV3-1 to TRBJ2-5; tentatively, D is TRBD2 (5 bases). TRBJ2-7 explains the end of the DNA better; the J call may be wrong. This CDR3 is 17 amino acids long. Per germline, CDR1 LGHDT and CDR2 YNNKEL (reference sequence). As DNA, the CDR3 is TGTGCCAGCAGCCAAGGGGTTGGAGGAGTAGTTGCCTACGAGCAGTACTTC. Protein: CASSQGVGGVVAYEQYF.